These 15 T cell receptor beta chains were all obtained from the same sample, sequenced in a study of T cells in Graves' hyperthyroidism and ophthalmopathy. Amplified regions were TCR beta CDR3 sequences from RNA transcripts. The HTBI set primed first-round TCR CDR3 RT-PCR. TCRdb reprocessed the multiplex PCR reads via MiXCR and lists one record per CDR3 protein. Among 450,000 to 700,000 distinct CDR3 sequences listed, around 45% were seen once. The specimen was peripheral blood or thyroid tissue (not recorded which). The source is an adult woman with Graves' disease, either hyperthyroidism or ophthalmopathy (not recorded which).

Here the CDR3 DNA reads TGTGCCAGCAGCCTGGACAGGGGGCTTTACGAGCAGTACTTC. Its protein is CASSLDRGLYEQYF. The rearrangement links TRBV7-8 to TRBJ2-7, with 11 bases matching TRBD1. V lost 5 bases and J lost 4; bases outside the gene matches: 4. Germline CDR1 is SGHVS and CDR2 is FQNEAQ. The CDR3 length is 14 residues. Filled out from reference TRBV7-8 and TRBJ2-7, the complete variable domain reads GAGVSQSPRYKVAKRGQDVALRCDPISGHVSLFWYQQALGQGPEFLTYFQNEAQLDKSGLPSDRFFAERPEGSVSTLKIQRTQQEDSAVYLCASSLDRGLYEQYFGPGTRLTVT.

This chain uses TRBV10-3 with TRBJ2-7; D not resolved. V was clipped by 2 bases and J by 2 bases, with 10 bases between them. Germline CDR1 reads ENHRY; CDR2 reads SYGVKD. There are 14 residues in the CDR3. CDR3 DNA sequence: TGTGCCATCAGTGAGAAGGGCATAACCTACGAGCAGTACTTC. This sequence encodes CAISEKGITYEQYF.

The chain employs TRBV2 and TRBJ2-7; perhaps D is TRBD1 or TRBD2 (6 bases each). Germline CDR1 is SNHLY and CDR2 is FYNNEI. CDR3 length: 14 residues. Trimming pared 11 bases from V and 7 bases from J, leaving 24 bases between. CDR3 nucleotide sequence: TGTGCCCGAGTGGCGGGGCTAAGGGGGAGGGAGCAGTACTTC. Residues: CARVAGLRGREQYF.

This clonotype is a singleton in its sample. The V gene is TRBV24-1, the J gene TRBJ1-4; 8 bases fit TRBD1. The CDR3 loop spans 13 amino acids. The germline gives CDR1 KGHDR, CDR2 SFDVKD. V gave up 5 bases and J gave up 7 bases; unmatched junction bases: 2. The CDR3 protein is CATSADRGEKLFF. The CDR3 DNA reads as TGTGCCACCAGTGCAGACAGGGGTGAAAAACTGTTTTTT.

Of note for this clonotype: Here the CDR3 omits its conserved ending phenylalanine or tryptophan, so a read error is the likely source. The limits of the CDR3 on the DNA are not certain, so only TCRdb's listed CDR3 is given. The chain uses TRBV7-8 and TRBJ2-5. The germline gives CDR1 SGHVS, CDR2 FQNEAQ. The CDR3 has 8 amino acids, counting both end residues. The CDR3 protein is CASSLLPT.

About this clonotype: One junction end does not reproduce the germline sequence, and a read error may be involved. The V and J genes are TRBV7-2 and TRBJ2-3, with D unclear. Germline-derived CDR1 and CDR2 are SGHTA and FQGNSA. The CDR3 consists of 16 residues. The CDR3 is CASGLELVLGTDTQYF. The CDR3 coding sequence is TGTGCCAGCGGCTTAGAGCTAGTTCTCGGCACAGATACGCAGTATTTT.

This clonotype has at least ten counts. The V call is TRBV6-5, the J call TRBJ1-1; D is ambiguous. The CDR3 runs 13 residues. The V end lost 9 bases, the J end lost 4 bases, and 15 bases lay between the germline ends. Germline V gene data show CDR1 as MNHEY and CDR2 as SVGAGI. This CDR3 is CASSDSPTTEAFF. The CDR3 DNA sequence: TGTGCCAGTAGCGACTCGCCCACCACTGAAGCTTTCTTT.

The chain carries TRBV10-3 and TRBJ2-7, with D perhaps TRBD1 or TRBD2 (5 bases each). The CDR3 spans 15 residues. Germline values: CDR1 ENHRY, CDR2 SYGVKD. The CDR3 coding sequence is TGTGCTATCGGACCAAGGGGCGAGGGCTCCTACGAGCAGTACTTC. It encodes CAIGPRGEGSYEQYF.

This clonotype showed up just a few times. J is TRBJ1-6 and V is TRBV28; weak D call: TRBD1 (6 bases). V shed 6 bases and J shed 12 bases, with 9 bases lying between them. This CDR3 spans 11 amino acids. Germline-derived CDR1 and CDR2 are MDHEN and SYDVKM. CDR3 DNA sequence: TGTGCCAGCAGCCCACAGGGACCCCTCCACTTT. Residues: CASSPQGPLHF.

Details on this clonotype: One junction end disagrees with the germline gene, perhaps due to a read error. The genes are TRBV12-3 or TRBV12-4 and TRBJ2-5; a possible D gene is TRBD2 (5 bases). The CDR3 runs 15 residues. Written as DNA, the CDR3 is TGCGCCAGCGGCTTGGCCGACCCCAGACAAGAGACCCAGTACTTC. Translated, it gives CASGLADPRQETQYF.

The chain has TRBV20-1 and TRBJ2-7; maybe TRBD1 (5 bases). The germline gives CDR1 DFQATT, CDR2 SNEGSKA (reference sequence). The CDR3 covers 15 residues. The V end lost 3 bases, the J end lost 0 bases, and 15 bases lay between the germline ends. The DNA of the CDR3 is TGCAGTGCTAGGGCTGACAGCCAGAACTCCTACGAGCAGTACTTC. Translation: CSARADSQNSYEQYF.

In this sample, this clonotype turned up many times. V gene TRBV5-1 combines with J gene TRBJ1-5; 9 bases are shared with TRBD1. This CDR3 comprises 14 residues. V lost 4 bases to trimming and J lost 6 bases; unmatched junction nucleotides: 5. Germline V gene sequence: CDR1 SGHRS, CDR2 YFSETQ. In DNA, the CDR3 is TGCGCCAGCAGCGCGGGACAGGGAGGTCAGCCCCAGCATTTT. Its protein product is CASSAGQGGQPQHF.

This clonotype has at least ten counts. This rearrangement joins TRBV20-1 to TRBJ1-1; D is ambiguous. The CDR3 runs to 12 residues. Looked up from germline, CDR1 is DFQATT and CDR2 is SNEGSKA (reference sequence). The V and J ends lost 7 bases and 5 bases respectively, with 14 bases between them. The CDR3 nucleotides are TGCAGTGTCAGGACCCGGTGGACTGAAGCTTTCTTT. It specifies CSVRTRWTEAFF.

This clonotype has ten or more counts. The V and J genes are TRBV29-1 and TRBJ2-5, with D perhaps matching TRBD2 (6 bases). Looked up from germline, CDR1 is SQVTM and CDR2 is ANQGSEA. The CDR3 sequence is 11 residues long. The CDR3: CTGGSGETQYF. DNA for the CDR3: TGCACTGGAGGGTCGGGGGAGACCCAGTACTTC.

A note on this clonotype: This sequence may be a read error, since a much larger clone differs from it by one base. This rearrangement joins TRBV7-2 to TRBJ2-5; perhaps TRBD2 as D (5 bases). V was shortened by 4 bases and J by 4 bases, with 10 bases between the two germline ends. The CDR3 covers 13 residues. Germline-derived CDR1 and CDR2 are SGHTA and FQGNSA. CDR3 in amino acids: CASSSRTGETQYF. For the CDR3, the DNA is TGTGCCAGCAGCTCCAGGACTGGAGAGACCCAGTACTTC.